This paragraph reports one T cell receptor (beta chain). Its specific antigen is unknown. Base quality data are lacking; no much larger clone is found one base away. V is trimmed back by 4 bases and J by 5 bases, and the junction contains 8 bases that no gene match accounts for. Counted from cysteine to phenylalanine, this CDR3 has 15 amino acids. Of all the DNA, just the CDR3 is kept, 45 bases in frame from base 1. Reading the germline V gene (reference sequence) gives CDR1 DFQATT and CDR2 SNEGSKA. This specimen belongs to a study of response to subunit inactivated influenza vaccine (dated by TCRdb to 2017 to 2018). Background on the whole study: To follow how T cells responded to a trivalent subunit inactivated influenza vaccine, the researchers relied on deep quantitative profiling of the T cell receptor repertoire. The paper as a whole reports these results and caveats: The authors suggested that each seasonal influenza vaccination may recruit only a limited number of new T cells.

Receptor libraries were prepared by RT-PCR. Sequencer: Illumina HiSeq 2500. In-frame beta chains were kept once TCRdb had trimmed the public reads at Q25 with fastp and called clones with MiXCR. A single entry per CDR3 protein holds the most common genes and DNA from its merged rows. The sample data list around 850,000 distinct CDR3 sequences, and around 20% of these were observed just once. The ten largest clones represent 9.5% to 13% of the sample. Sequencing used PBMCs from blood, obtained around 5 days after vaccination. Recombination connected TRBV20-1 to TRBJ1-6, with 7 bases in between that match TRBD1. The receptor comes from a man over 45 who received an inactivated influenza vaccine. Donor details come from another sample of the same person, matched by shared clones. The base sequence is TGCAGTGCTACACGGGACAGTAGTAATAATTCACCCCTCCACTTT. This translates into CSATRDSSNNSPLHF.